This T cell receptor (beta chain) was documented in a study of blood T cell repertoires in COVID-19. Some clones are missing from TCRdb's copy, which holds only in-frame ones; the method was immunoSEQ multiplex PCR. The sample yields about 240,000 clones, around 87% seen once. Germline V CDR1 and CDR2: MGHDK, SYGVNS. The CDR3 consists of 13 residues. Trimming removed 8 bases at V and 4 bases at J, with 13 bases between. The specimen was PBMCs or T cells enriched from blood (not recorded which). The chain combines TRBV25-1 with TRBJ2-3; perhaps TRBD2 as D (5 bases). The TCR was taken from a middle-aged woman with acute COVID-19. CDR3 sequence (DNA): TGTGCCAGCGAGGGCCCAACAGCAGATACGCAGTATTTT. Amino acids: CASEGPTADTQYF.